This T cell receptor (beta chain) was retrieved from a study of blood T cell repertoires in COVID-19. About the research overall: T cells, B-cell-depleted T cells, or PBMCs supplied cDNA or gDNA.

All enrollees were about 18 to 89 years old and from about two dozen US areas. This clone has only one observation. TCRdb's table, derived via immunoSEQ multiplex PCR, lists solely in-frame clones and lacks some. This table holds approximately 440,000 clones, 90% found once. Source material: PBMCs or T cells enriched from blood (not recorded which). The receptor comes from a young man who had recovered from COVID-19.

The CDR3 DNA reads TGTGCCAGCAGCTTGGAGGGACAGGCGGGTTCACCCCTCCACTTT. Translating it yields CASSLEGQAGSPLHF. This chain connects TRBV5-6 to TRBJ1-6; 8 positions agree with TRBD1. Germline values: CDR1 SGHDT, CDR2 YYEEEE. CDR3 length: 15 amino acids. The V segment lost 0 bases and the J segment 9 bases; nucleotides outside the gene matches: 5.